The clone carrying this T cell receptor (beta chain) was found a few times. The antigen is undetermined. These data come from a study of T cell repertoires in cytomegalovirus infection. Background on the study: CMV epitopes in the study were HLA-C-restricted (recently identified) and HLA-B-restricted (well studied). Public TCR beta signatures indicated both CMV infection and matching HLA type. Overall study findings and caveats: The response measured ex vivo was dominated by TCR beta clonotypes (HLA-C-restricted and CMV-specific).

CDR1 is DFQATT and CDR2 is SNEGSKA in the germline V gene (reference sequence). The V end lost 6 bases, the J end lost 1 base, and 15 bases lay between the germline ends. This CDR3 is built from 14 residues. One entry per CDR3 protein results from TCRdb running MiXCR on the reads. The sample contains about a million distinct CDR3 sequences, about 33% of which appear only once. The genes are TRBV20-1 and TRBJ2-5; unclear D gene. The receptor's source is a human donor in good health (CMV status not recorded). Some clones in this sample may be carry-over from other donors' samples. The specimen was cultured CD8+ T cells from PBMCs, collected from culture after CMV antigen stimulation. The CDR3, as DNA: TGCAGTGCAGGGCCCACACTCCGCCAAGAGACCCAGTACTTC. It translates to CSAGPTLRQETQYF.